The TCR beta chain described here comes from a study of blood T cell repertoires in COVID-19. Measured with immunoSEQ multiplex PCR; TCRdb has only the in-frame clones, and not every one. The sample lists approximately 300,000 clones, almost 90% occurring once. Germline CDR1 is SGHRS and CDR2 is YFSETQ. This CDR3 is 14 amino acids long. Losses at the gene ends were 4 bases for V and 8 bases for J; bases not matched to a gene: 8. Input material: PBMCs or T cells enriched from blood (not recorded which). The chain combines TRBV5-1 with TRBJ2-1, with 8 bases aligning to TRBD1. The sequence derives from a woman aged 18-29 years with acute COVID-19. The CDR3 spells CASSPGQAVDEQFF. CDR3 DNA sequence: TGCGCCAGCAGCCCGGGACAGGCAGTGGATGAGCAGTTCTTC.